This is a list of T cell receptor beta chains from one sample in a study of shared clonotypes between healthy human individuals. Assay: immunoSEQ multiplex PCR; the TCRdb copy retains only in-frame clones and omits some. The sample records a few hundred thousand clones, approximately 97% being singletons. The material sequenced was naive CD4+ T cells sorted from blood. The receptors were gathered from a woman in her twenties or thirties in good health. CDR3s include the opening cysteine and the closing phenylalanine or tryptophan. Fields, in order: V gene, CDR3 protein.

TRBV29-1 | CSVVVPYQETQYF
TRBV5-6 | CASNRDRGAYEQYF
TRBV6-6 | CASSSTGEVNQPQHF
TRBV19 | CASSLRGLTSGNEQFF
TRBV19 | CASSRGIEKLFF
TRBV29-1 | CSALLRGPNQPQHF
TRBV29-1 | CSVETRLADTEAFF
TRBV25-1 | CASSKYEQYF
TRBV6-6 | CASSDTGGNEKLFF
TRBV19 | CASSRQGSRTADTQYF
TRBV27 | CASSLVGPGNTPLHF
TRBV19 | CASSGQDTNQPQHF
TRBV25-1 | CASSPGQGNTGELFF
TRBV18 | CASSPLDSRLSYEQYF
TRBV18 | CASSLGLHSLDEQFF
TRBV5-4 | CASSLDRQETQYF
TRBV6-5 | CASSYRVSGNTIYF
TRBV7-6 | CASSWPTRTSGSYNEQFF
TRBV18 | CASSPIAPALRGRRHEQYF
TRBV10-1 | CASSLGLAGKADTQYF
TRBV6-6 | CASSYSGQGSNQPQHF
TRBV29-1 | CSVSDRGGTEAFF
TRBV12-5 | CASGLTSNTEAFF
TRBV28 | CASSRFGQGVNSPLHF
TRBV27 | CASSSGTSGHWEQYF
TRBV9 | CASSVGASYNEQFF
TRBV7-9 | CASSPGTGGLNTEAFF
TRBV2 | CASSTKRSGRTTDTQYF
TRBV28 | CASSPSGRVRYEQYF
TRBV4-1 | CASSVNRNTIYF
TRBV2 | CASSPLNSYNSPLHF
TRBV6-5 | CASKPGNYGYTF
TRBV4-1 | CASSQAEYNEQFF
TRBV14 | CASSQVGLAGNNEQFF
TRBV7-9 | CASSLDRDGGELFF
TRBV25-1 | CASSEYSGLAGYNEQFF
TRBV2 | CASRRGSTGELFF
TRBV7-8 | CASSLRPGVPYNEQFF
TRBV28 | CASRLAGGPGDTQYF
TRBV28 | CASSSPGHSYGYTF
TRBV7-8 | CASSPGQDRGHEQFF
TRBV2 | CASSPGNSRANEKLFF
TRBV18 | CASSEGQGNTGELFF
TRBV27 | CASSLRLAEGAGELFF
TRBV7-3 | CASSRDPSPNTQYF
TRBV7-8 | CASMRAGELHSLYNEQFF
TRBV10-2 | CASTPQGAEYEQYF